This T cell receptor beta chain was retrieved from a study of blood T cell repertoires in COVID-19. Each recovered donor of Cohort 3 presented with two negative PCRs, clearance, or symptom resolution. The V and J ends lost 6 bases and 5 bases, in that order; junction bases with no gene match: 7. Germline CDR1 is KGHDR and CDR2 is SFDVKD. The CDR3 has 16 residues. Method: immunoSEQ multiplex PCR; TCRdb's copy keeps in-frame clones and lacks some. The repertoire includes 200,000 to 300,000 clones, under 90% of them detected once, and 1.5% to 2% sits in the top ten. The sequence was collected from a man in his forties who had recovered from COVID-19. Sequencing was done on a sample of PBMCs or T cells enriched from blood (not recorded which). The rearrangement links TRBV24-1 to TRBJ2-5; 14 bases are shared with TRBD2. CDR3 sequence (DNA): TGTGCCACCAGTAAGGGACTAGCGGGAGATACGGAGACCCAGTACTTC. It specifies CATSKGLAGDTETQYF.